This TCR beta chain derives from a study of blood T cells in healthy people across ages. Findings of the study overall: PBMCs were not sorted, which prevented a conclusive comparison of naive versus antigen-experienced cells. Naive CD4+ cell counts and diversity both ran higher in long-lived than in aged donors.

Using a J-beta primer mix together with a sample-barcoded 5' primer, a second PCR was run for about 6 to 12 cycles. Every individual sample yielded 2.5 million or more paired-end reads (each containing CDR3). TCRdb analysed the 5' RACE reads with MiXCR anew, one entry per CDR3 protein. The table has 1,500,000 or so distinct CDR3 sequences, approximately 39% seen once. Per individual sample, total RNA of at least 5 micrograms was extracted. In regard to this clonotype: The antigen remains unidentified.

The receptor's source is a woman under 30 in good health. The source material was blood.

In nucleotides, the CDR3 is TGTGCCATCAGGTCGGGGACAAACAATGAGCAGTTCTTC. It codes for CAIRSGTNNEQFF. The chain joins TRBV10-3 to TRBJ2-1; D might be TRBD1 (6 bases). CDR3 length: 13 residues. CDR1 is ENHRY and CDR2 is SYGVKD in the germline V gene. V was shortened by 6 bases and J by 5 bases, with 11 bases between the two germline ends.